A selection of T cell receptor beta chains follows, all from one sample in a study of post-analysis software for immune sequencing data. TCRdb reprocessed the PCR reads with MiXCR, giving one entry per CDR3 protein. The data contain roughly 800,000 distinct CDR3 sequences, 30% of them singletons. The sequenced material came from blood. The origin of the receptors is a girl aged 5-17 years with multiple sclerosis. Both conserved end residues are part of each CDR3. Each record gives: J gene, clone size, D gene, V gene, CDR3 protein, CDR3 DNA. The D gene is left open where the match is weak. Clone sizes are given selectively: once, few, many, or a class where the clone is expanded.

J: TRBJ1-1
size: NA
D: NA
V: TRBV12-3/TRBV12-4
CDR3: CASRGAGTEAFF
DNA: TGTGCCAGTCGGGGGGCGGGCACTGAAGCTTTCTTT

J: TRBJ1-2
size: many
D: NA
V: TRBV29-1
CDR3: CSVEDRIGRAFYGYTF
DNA: TGCAGCGTTGAAGATCGGATAGGCAGGGCCTTCTATGGCTACACCTTC

J: TRBJ1-1
size: few
D: NA
V: TRBV28
CDR3: CASSLGPVTEAFF
DNA: TGTGCCAGCAGTCTAGGTCCCGTCACTGAAGCTTTCTTT

J: TRBJ1-2
size: few
D: NA
V: TRBV7-2
CDR3: CASSLGTASGYTF
DNA: TGTGCCAGCAGCTTAGGGACAGCATCTGGCTACACCTTC

J: TRBJ1-1
size: NA
D: TRBD1
V: TRBV6-1
CDR3: CTSSVNRGDTEAFF
DNA: TGTACCAGCAGTGTAAACAGGGGCGACACTGAAGCTTTCTTT

J: TRBJ2-1
size: few
D: NA
V: TRBV24-1
CDR3: CATSDRGTSYNERFF
DNA: TGTGCCACCAGTGATCGGGGGACCTCCTACAATGAGCGGTTCTTC

J: TRBJ1-4
size: few
D: TRBD1
V: TRBV12-3/TRBV12-4
CDR3: CASSLTQGLGTGEKLFF
DNA: TGTGCCAGCAGTTTAACGCAGGGGCTGGGGACAGGGGAAAAACTGTTTTTT

J: TRBJ2-7
size: few
D: TRBD2
V: TRBV20-1
CDR3: CSARVPREGYEQYF
DNA: TGCAGTGCTAGAGTGCCGCGGGAGGGGTACGAGCAGTACTTC

J: TRBJ1-2
size: few
D: NA
V: TRBV5-6
CDR3: CASSWGRGDYGYTF
DNA: TGTGCCAGCAGCTGGGGTCGGGGTGACTATGGCTACACCTTC

J: TRBJ2-2
size: many
D: NA
V: TRBV7-2
CDR3: CASSLVGAGELFF
DNA: TGTGCCAGCAGCTTAGTGGGCGCCGGGGAGCTGTTTTTT

J: TRBJ2-7
size: NA
D: TRBD1
V: TRBV3-1
CDR3: CASSPLRDSFEQYF
DNA: TGTGCCAGCAGCCCCCTTCGGGACAGCTTCGAGCAGTACTTC

J: TRBJ2-7
size: NA
D: NA
V: TRBV4-1
CDR3: CASSQDPRTKSYEQYF
DNA: TGCGCCAGCAGCCAAGATCCCAGAACAAAATCCTACGAGCAGTACTTC

J: TRBJ2-4
size: NA
D: NA
V: TRBV6-6
CDR3: CACTIRWRFDIQYF
DNA: TGTGCCTGCACCATCCGGTGGCGGTTTGACATTCAGTACTTC

J: TRBJ1-4
size: NA
D: NA
V: TRBV6-5
CDR3: CASSSLLAGRNEKLFF
DNA: TGTGCCAGCAGTTCCCTTTTGGCAGGGAGAAATGAAAAACTGTTTTTT

J: TRBJ2-7
size: NA
D: TRBD1
V: TRBV28
CDR3: CASRDGTGLSYEQYF
DNA: TGTGCCAGCAGGGACGGGACAGGACTCTCCTACGAGCAGTACTTC

J: TRBJ1-1
size: NA
D: NA
V: TRBV12-3/TRBV12-4
CDR3: CASSLALTDRNTEAFF
DNA: TGTGCCAGCAGTTTAGCGCTAACAGATCGGAACACTGAAGCTTTCTTT

J: TRBJ2-1
size: NA
D: NA
V: TRBV7-2
CDR3: CASSPSRGLVKSYNEQFF
DNA: TGTGCCAGCAGCCCATCCCGAGGCCTAGTTAAGTCCTACAATGAGCAGTTCTTC

J: TRBJ2-1
size: NA
D: NA
V: TRBV7-9
CDR3: CASSRDKYNEQFF
DNA: TGTGCCAGCAGCCGGGACAAGTACAATGAGCAGTTCTTC

J: TRBJ2-6
size: NA
D: TRBD1
V: TRBV12-3/TRBV12-4
CDR3: CASSLGQGVAGANVLTF
DNA: TGTGCCAGCAGTCTAGGACAGGGGGTGGCTGGGGCCAACGTCCTGACTTTC

J: TRBJ2-4
size: few
D: NA
V: TRBV3-1
CDR3: CASSLPGPKNIQYF
DNA: TGTGCCAGCAGCCTGCCCGGTCCCAAAAACATTCAGTACTTC

J: TRBJ1-3
size: NA
D: TRBD1
V: TRBV7-9
CDR3: CASSSTTGGTSGNTIYF
DNA: TGTGCCAGCAGCTCGACAACAGGGGGGACGTCTGGAAACACCATATATTTT

J: TRBJ1-4
size: few
D: NA
V: TRBV4-3
CDR3: CASSQEGGSREKLFF
DNA: TGCGCCAGCAGCCAAGAAGGAGGTTCTAGGGAAAAACTGTTTTTT

J: TRBJ1-2
size: few
D: NA
V: TRBV7-9
CDR3: CASSPGQGLSGYTF
DNA: TGTGCCAGCAGCCCTGGCCAGGGGCTGAGTGGCTACACCTTC

J: TRBJ2-1
size: NA
D: NA
V: TRBV4-3
CDR3: CASRSLARDEQFF
DNA: TGCGCCAGCAGAAGCCTCGCCAGAGATGAGCAGTTCTTC

J: TRBJ2-1
size: few
D: NA
V: TRBV7-2
CDR3: CASSFDDNEQFF
DNA: TGTGCCAGCAGCTTTGACGACAATGAGCAGTTCTTC

J: TRBJ2-3
size: few
D: TRBD2
V: TRBV9
CDR3: CASSTTLAARGTDTQYF
DNA: TGTGCCAGCAGCACGACACTAGCGGCCCGGGGCACAGATACGCAGTATTTT

J: TRBJ2-1
size: NA
D: TRBD2
V: TRBV3-1
CDR3: CASQTSGYNEQFF
DNA: TGTGCCAGTCAGACTAGCGGTTACAATGAGCAGTTCTTC

J: TRBJ1-2
size: few
D: NA
V: TRBV2
CDR3: CASKSGGYYGYIF
DNA: TGTGCCAGCAAAAGTGGGGGGTACTATGGCTACATCTTC

J: TRBJ1-5
size: NA
D: NA
V: TRBV28
CDR3: CASSFVSQGGNQPQHF
DNA: TGTGCCAGCAGTTTCGTATCACAGGGAGGCAATCAGCCCCAGCATTTT

J: TRBJ1-5
size: NA
D: TRBD1
V: TRBV6-2/TRBV6-3
CDR3: CASSPGGAQPQHF
DNA: TGTGCCAGCAGTCCAGGGGGTGCTCAGCCCCAGCATTTT

J: TRBJ1-6
size: many
D: NA
V: TRBV20-1
CDR3: CSARDRVGRLYNSPLHF
DNA: TGCAGTGCTAGAGATAGGGTCGGCAGGCTATATAATTCACCCCTCCACTTT

J: TRBJ1-6
size: NA
D: NA
V: TRBV27
CDR3: CASSSWPGVTDSPLHF
DNA: TGTGCCAGCAGTTCCTGGCCGGGGGTAACGGATTCACCCCTCCACTTT

J: TRBJ1-5
size: few
D: NA
V: TRBV20-1
CDR3: CSARVASNQPQHF
DNA: TGCAGTGCTAGAGTGGCCAGCAATCAGCCCCAGCATTTT

J: TRBJ2-3
size: once
D: NA
V: TRBV9
CDR3: CASSVAGGWMADTQYF
DNA: TGTGCCAGCAGCGTAGCCGGAGGTTGGATGGCGGATACGCAGTATTTT

J: TRBJ2-7
size: few
D: NA
V: TRBV29-1
CDR3: CSVLTGGKAYEQYF
DNA: TGCAGCGTTCTTACGGGTGGAAAGGCCTACGAGCAGTACTTC

J: TRBJ1-4
size: NA
D: NA
V: TRBV29-1
CDR3: CSVLGGTTDNEKLFF
DNA: TGCAGCGTTTTAGGGGGGACCACCGATAATGAAAAACTGTTTTTT

J: TRBJ2-7
size: NA
D: NA
V: TRBV9
CDR3: CASSVTPSYEQYF
DNA: TGTGCCAGCAGCGTAACGCCCTCCTACGAGCAGTACTTC